The clone carrying this T cell receptor (beta chain) was seen more than once but under ten times. The entry originates in a study of response to subunit inactivated influenza vaccine. In germline, CDR1 is DFQATT, CDR2 SNEGSKA (reference sequence). This CDR3 contains 13 residues. The trim removed 7 bases at V and 7 bases at J, leaving 8 bases unmatched. TCRdb called the RT-PCR reads again in MiXCR, with one record for every CDR3 protein. The table shows about 650,000 distinct CDR3 sequences, with about 15% occurring only once. The chain joins TRBV20-1 to TRBJ2-1, with 9 bases fitting TRBD1. Source: PBMCs from blood, taken 11 to 12 days after vaccination. This clonotype was sampled from a man aged 50 to 60 who received an inactivated influenza vaccine. The CDR3 sequence: CSGPGQGPNEQFF. CDR3 coding DNA: TGCAGTGGACCGGGACAGGGTCCGAATGAGCAGTTCTTC.